This TCR beta chain was sequenced for a study of T cell repertoires in aging, cancer and after chemotherapy. On the study more broadly: Six age groups, ranging from 30 or younger to 70 or older, included the donors. Study-wide points: In cancer patients, declining TCR diversity with age involved lost richness and lost evenness. Rebound thymic output was suggested by rising median generation probability during chemotherapy in each cancer cohort.

The table lists this clonotype with a few counts. Its antigen is not known. Trimming removed 3 bases at V and 5 bases at J, with 8 bases between. The CDR3 is made up of 13 amino acids. Germline V CDR1 and CDR2: ENHRY, SYGVKD. Peripheral blood genomic DNA, not sorted cells or RNA, was the template. Rearranged V-D-J TRB sequences were amplified with a mixed TRB-A/B primer pool. From the multiplex PCR reads, TCRdb called clonotypes with MiXCR, one entry per CDR3 protein. The data hold roughly 3,100 distinct CDR3 sequences, with around 25% observed a single time. This chain joins TRBV10-3 and TRBJ2-1; a possible D gene is TRBD1 (5 bases). This TCR came from a human donor with a solid tumor. Material: blood. The CDR3 sequence: CAISDQGNNEQFF. In nucleotides, the CDR3 is TGTGCCATCAGTGATCAGGGAAACAATGAGCAGTTCTTC.